The 7 T cell receptor beta chains below all came from one sample that was sequenced in a study of blood T cells in healthy people across ages. Primed by a sample-barcoded 5' primer and a J-beta primer mix, a second PCR proceeded for 7 to 11 cycles. Using its own MiXCR run on the 5' RACE reads, TCRdb lists one record per CDR3 protein. There are approximately 1.5 million distinct CDR3 sequences in the sample; approximately 32% occur only once, and roughly 12% lies in the top ten. The material sequenced was blood. Receptors were obtained from a woman aged 25 to 45 in good health.

The chain has TRBV25-1 and TRBJ1-2; tentative D call: TRBD1 (5 bases). Trimming left V 5 bases short and J 6 bases short, with 13 bases between. Germline CDR1 reads MGHDK; CDR2 reads SYGVNS. The CDR3 extends over 13 amino acids. CDR3 sequence: CASSPLGGNGYTF. DNA of the CDR3: TGTGCCAGCAGTCCGTTGGGGGGGAATGGCTACACCTTC.

This clonotype was observed a few times. The genes are TRBV20-1 and TRBJ2-1, with 13 bases aligning to TRBD2. The V segment lost 1 base and the J segment 8 bases; nucleotides outside the gene matches: 8. This CDR3 is 16 amino acids long. Germline V CDR1 and CDR2: DFQATT, SNEGSKA (reference sequence). CDR3 coding DNA: TGCAGTGCTAGAGGCCGAAAGGGACTAGCGGGGCATGAGCAGTTCTTC. This encodes CSARGRKGLAGHEQFF.

In the case of this clonotype: The CDR3 does not close with the conserved phenylalanine or tryptophan, likely indicating a read error. The chain employs TRBV7-3 and TRBJ2-5, with 11 bases that match TRBD2. V gave up 8 bases and J gave up 0 bases; unmatched junction bases: 5. CDR3 length: 15 residues. In germline, CDR1 is SGHTA, CDR2 FQGTGA. CDR3 coding DNA: TGTGCCAGCCGTGCTAGCGGGAGGTACCAAGAGACCCAGTACTTA. Protein sequence: CASRASGRYQETQYL.

This clonotype was seen only a few times. J is TRBJ1-4 and V is TRBV20-1; D is unresolved. Germline assignment: CDR1 DFQATT and CDR2 SNEGSKA (reference sequence). V lost 5 bases to trimming and J lost 7 bases, with 8 bases between them. The CDR3 contains 11 residues. The CDR3 nucleotides read TGCAGTGCTCGTTGGGGTGAAAAACTGTTTTTT. This sequence encodes CSARWGEKLFF.

This clonotype showed up just a few times. The chain links TRBV10-3 to TRBJ2-1, with TRBD2 matching 7 bases. The CDR3 runs 12 residues. Trimming removed 8 bases from V and 4 bases from J; junction bases left unmatched: 2. CDR1 and CDR2 from the germline V gene are ENHRY and SYGVKD. DNA for the CDR3: TGTGCCATCGGGGGGGAATACAATGAGCAGTTCTTC. Translating it yields CAIGGEYNEQFF.

The chain carries TRBV11-2 and TRBJ2-3; D is perhaps TRBD2 (6 bases). Germline V CDR1 and CDR2: SGHAT, FQNNGV. The CDR3 runs 16 residues. With 3 bases removed from V and 1 base from J, the gap between germline ends came to 14 bases. Here the CDR3 DNA reads TGTGCCAGCAGCTTGGGAGGCACCCAGGGCACAGATACGCAGTATTTT. It translates to CASSLGGTQGTDTQYF.

CDR3 nucleotide sequence: TGTGCCAGCAGCTTAGGAGGCCGAACGGGGGAGACCCAGTACTTC. It encodes CASSLGGRTGETQYF. This chain connects TRBV7-2 to TRBJ2-5, with a tentative D call TRBD2 (5 bases). V was trimmed by 1 base and J by 5 bases, leaving 14 bases between them. There are 15 residues in the CDR3. Germline-derived CDR1 and CDR2 are SGHTA and FQGNSA.